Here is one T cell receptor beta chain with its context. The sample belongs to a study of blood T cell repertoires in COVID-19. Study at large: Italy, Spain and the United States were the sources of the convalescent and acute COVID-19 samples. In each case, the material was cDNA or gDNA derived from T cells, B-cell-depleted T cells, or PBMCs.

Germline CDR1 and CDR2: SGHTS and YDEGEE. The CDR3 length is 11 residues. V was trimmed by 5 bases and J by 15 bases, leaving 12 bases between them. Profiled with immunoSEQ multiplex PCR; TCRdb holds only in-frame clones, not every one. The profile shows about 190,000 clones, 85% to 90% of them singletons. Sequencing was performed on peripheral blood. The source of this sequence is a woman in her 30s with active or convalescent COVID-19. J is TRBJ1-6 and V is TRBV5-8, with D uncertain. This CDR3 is CASRTSDILHF. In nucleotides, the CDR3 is TGTGCCAGCAGAACAAGTGATATCCTCCACTTT. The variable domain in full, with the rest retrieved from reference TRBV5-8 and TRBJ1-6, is EAGVTQSPTHLIKTRGQQATLRCSPISGHTSVYWYQQALGLGLQFLLWYDEGEERNRGNFPPRFSGRQFPNYSSELNVNALELEDSALYLCASRTSDILHFGNGTRLTVT.